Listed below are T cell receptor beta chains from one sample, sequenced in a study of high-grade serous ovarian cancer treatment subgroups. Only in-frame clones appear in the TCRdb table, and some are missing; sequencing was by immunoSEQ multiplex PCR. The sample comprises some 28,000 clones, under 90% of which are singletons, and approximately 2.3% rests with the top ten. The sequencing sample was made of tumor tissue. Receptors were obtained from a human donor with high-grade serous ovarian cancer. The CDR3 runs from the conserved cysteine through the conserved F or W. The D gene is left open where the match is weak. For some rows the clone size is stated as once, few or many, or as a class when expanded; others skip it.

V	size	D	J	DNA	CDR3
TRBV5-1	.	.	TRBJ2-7	TGCGCCAGCAGCCTGATCTCGGGGGCTCGGGAGCAGTACTTC	CASSLISGAREQYF
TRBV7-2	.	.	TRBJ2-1	TGTGCCAGCAAAGGACGGGACTGGGGCTACAATGAGCAGTTCTTC	CASKGRDWGYNEQFF
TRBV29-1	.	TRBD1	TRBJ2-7	TGCAGCGTTGCTGACAGGGTAGGAGCCTACGAGCAGTACTTC	CSVADRVGAYEQYF
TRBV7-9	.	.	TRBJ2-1	TGTGCCAGCAGCGACAAGGACAATGAGCAGTTCTTC	CASSDKDNEQFF
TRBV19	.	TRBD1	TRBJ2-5	TGTGCCAGTAGTAGGCCGACAGGGGGCCTCGTAGAAGAGACCCAGTACTTC	CASSRPTGGLVEETQYF
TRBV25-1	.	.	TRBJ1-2	TGTGCCAGCACAGACTCGGGGATTTTGGGGGTCTACACCTTC	CASTDSGILGVYTF
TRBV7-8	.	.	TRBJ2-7	TGTGCCAGCAGCTTGCGCGCCACCTCCTACGAGCAGTACTTC	CASSLRATSYEQYF
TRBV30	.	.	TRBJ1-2	TGTGCCTGGACCCTGGATCACGGGGGCTACACCTTC	CAWTLDHGGYTF
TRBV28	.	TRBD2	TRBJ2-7	TGTGCCAGCAGTTTTACTAGCGGGGCGTCCCACGAGCAGTACTTC	CASSFTSGASHEQYF
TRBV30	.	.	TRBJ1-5	TGTGCCTGGAGTGTACCGGGGACCTCCGGAAATCAGCCCCAGCATTTT	CAWSVPGTSGNQPQHF
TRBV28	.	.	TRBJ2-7	TGTGCCAGCAACCTAGGGGGACGTTACGAGCAGTACTTC	CASNLGGRYEQYF
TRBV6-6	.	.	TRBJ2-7	TGTGCCAGCAATGGGTGGGACGAGCAGTACTTC	CASNGWDEQYF
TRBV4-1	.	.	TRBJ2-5	TGCGCCAGCAGCCAAGACTTATTGGAGGCATACCAAGAGACCCAGTACTTC	CASSQDLLEAYQETQYF
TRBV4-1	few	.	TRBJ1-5	TGCGCCAGCAGCCGAGTCAGCAGGGATCAGCCCCAGCATTTT	CASSRVSRDQPQHF
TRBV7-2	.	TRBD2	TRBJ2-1	TGTGCCAGCAGCTTAATGACTAGCGGGAGTTACAATGAGCAGTTCTTC	CASSLMTSGSYNEQFF
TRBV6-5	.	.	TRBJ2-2	TGTGCCAGCAGTTACGGGGGGACCGGGGAGCTGTTTTTT	CASSYGGTGELFF
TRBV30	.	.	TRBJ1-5	TGTGCCTGGAGTGCCGGGACAACCCTAGGTAGCAATCAGCCCCAGCATTTT	CAWSAGTTLGSNQPQHF
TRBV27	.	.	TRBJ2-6	TGTGCCAGCCAAACAAGCTCTGGGGCCAACGTCCTGACTTTC	CASQTSSGANVLTF
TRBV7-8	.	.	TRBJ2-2	TGTGCCAGCAGCTTAGTGGGGGGTGTCACCGGGGAGCTGTTTTTT	CASSLVGGVTGELFF
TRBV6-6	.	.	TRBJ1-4	TGTGCCAGCAGTTACGGGGGATCTAATGAAAAACTGTTTTTT	CASSYGGSNEKLFF
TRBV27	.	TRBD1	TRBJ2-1	TGTGCCAGCAGCCCAGGACAGGGGATGGATGAGCAGTTCTTC	CASSPGQGMDEQFF
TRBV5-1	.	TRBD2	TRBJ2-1	TGCGCCAGCAGCTGGACTAGCGGGGGTACTAATGAGCAGTTCTTC	CASSWTSGGTNEQFF